This passage covers 8 T cell receptor beta chains from one sample sequenced in a study of T cells after yellow fever vaccination. In TCRdb, the 5' RACE reads were re-called with MiXCR into one record per CDR3 protein. The sample lists about 320,000 distinct CDR3 sequences, 3.5% to 4.5% seen once, with roughly 21% in the top ten. The source material was PBMCs, sampled 15 days after the yellow fever booster vaccination. The receptors derive from a man aged 18 to 29 who received the YFV17D yellow fever vaccine.

The chain links TRBV3-1 to TRBJ1-2; D unresolved. Germline V gene sequence: CDR1 LGHDT, CDR2 YNNKEL (reference sequence). CDR3 length: 15 residues. V lost 4 bases, J lost 6 bases, and 18 bases lay in between. The CDR3 protein is CASSRRPSYLDGYTF. CDR3 nucleotides: TGTGCCAGCAGCCGTCGGCCAAGCTATTTGGATGGCTACACCTTC.

This clonotype was detected only a few times. The V call is TRBV7-9, the J call TRBJ1-1; 7 bases fit TRBD1. Trimming at V came to 5 bases and at J to 3 bases, leaving 9 bases not matched to a gene. CDR3 size: 15 residues. The V gene's germline CDR1 is SEHNR and CDR2 FQNEAQ (reference sequence). The CDR3 spells CASSPTTGSDTEAFF. For the CDR3, the DNA is TGTGCCAGCAGCCCTACGACAGGGTCGGACACTGAAGCTTTCTTT.

The chain links TRBV7-2 to TRBJ2-4, with D hard to call. V gave up 5 bases and J gave up 0 bases, with 17 bases separating them. The CDR3 consists of 17 residues. CDR1 and CDR2 from the germline V gene are SGHTA and FQGNSA. CDR3 residues: CASSLSSLILAKNIQYF. Here the CDR3 DNA reads TGTGCCAGCAGCCTTAGCAGCCTAATATTAGCCAAAAACATTCAGTACTTC.

This clonotype appeared many times. V gene TRBV6-5 combines with J gene TRBJ1-2; 8 bases are a match to TRBD1. Germline V CDR1 and CDR2: MNHEY, SVGAGI. The junction had 5 bases not matched to a gene; V was cut back by 7 bases and J by 4 bases. The CDR3 contains 13 residues. CDR3 residues: CASTPDRVYGYTF. In nucleotides, the CDR3 is TGTGCCAGCACCCCGGACAGGGTCTATGGCTACACCTTC.

The V call is TRBV19, the J call TRBJ2-3; the match to TRBD2 covers 13 bases. The junction had 13 bases not matched to a gene; V was cut back by 5 bases and J by 5 bases. The germline gives CDR1 LNHDA, CDR2 SQIVND (reference sequence). The CDR3 is 18 residues long. In DNA form, the CDR3 reads TGTGCCAGTAGTTGGACTAGCGGGGGCCTTGTCGATGAAGATACGCAGTATTTT. It codes for CASSWTSGGLVDEDTQYF.

This clonotype was seen many times. The rearrangement uses TRBV20-1 and TRBJ2-5, with D possibly being TRBD1 (6 bases). The germline gives CDR1 DFQATT, CDR2 SNEGSKA (reference sequence). The CDR3 sequence is 12 residues long. V was trimmed by 5 bases and J by 5 bases, leaving 12 bases between them. The CDR3 reads CSAGRQEETQYF. The CDR3 coding sequence is TGCAGTGCTGGAAGACAGGAGGAGACCCAGTACTTC.

This clonotype was seen ten or more times. The V and J genes are TRBV5-1 and TRBJ2-7; perhaps TRBD1 as D (6 bases). The germline V gene has CDR1 SGHRS and CDR2 YFSETQ. The CDR3 runs 13 residues. Between the trimmed V and J ends, which lost 2 bases and 3 bases, there was a span of 9 bases. CDR3 DNA: TGCGCCAGCAGCTTTGGACAGAGCTACGAGCAGTACGTC. This translates into CASSFGQSYEQYV.

This clonotype was seen many times. The chain joins TRBV4-2 to TRBJ2-5; D remains ambiguous. Germline values: CDR1 LGHNA, CDR2 YNFKEQ. The CDR3 loop spans 13 amino acids. Trimming removed 0 bases at V and 5 bases at J, with 7 bases between. CDR3 sequence: CASSQDPRETQYF. CDR3 sequence (DNA): TGTGCCAGCAGCCAAGATCCGAGGGAGACCCAGTACTTC.